This is a list of T cell receptor beta chains from one sample in a study of blood T cell repertoires in COVID-19. The table came from immunoSEQ multiplex PCR; TCRdb's copy has only in-frame clones and leaves some out. The table has fewer than 250,000 clones, roughly 90% seen once. Sequencing input: PBMCs or T cells enriched from blood (not recorded which). The receptors were gathered from a woman aged 25 to 45 with acute COVID-19. Both conserved end residues are part of each CDR3. D genes are given only for firm matches. Size is stated for part of the rows, as once, few or many counts, or as a class when the clone is expanded.

TRBV5-1	TRBD1	NA	TRBJ1-4	TGCGCCAGCAGCTCCGGACAGGGGATTGAAAAACTGTTTTTT	CASSSGQGIEKLFF
TRBV25-1	NA	NA	TRBJ2-2	TGTGCCAGCAGTGAAGACTTCTTCACCGGGGAGCTGTTTTTT	CASSEDFFTGELFF
TRBV6-5	TRBD1	NA	TRBJ2-7	TGTGCCAGCAGTTACAACAGGGGGCACGAGCAGTACTTC	CASSYNRGHEQYF
TRBV7-8	NA	NA	TRBJ2-5	TGTGCCAGCAGCTCGCACCAGGCGACCCAGTACTTC	CASSSHQATQYF
TRBV6-5	TRBD1	NA	TRBJ1-1	TGTGCCAGCAGTTCGGGACAGAGCAACACTGAAGCTTTCTTT	CASSSGQSNTEAFF
TRBV9	TRBD1	NA	TRBJ1-4	TGTGCCAGCAGCGCCCGACTCGAGGACAGGGAAACGGCTAATGAAAAACTGTTTTTT	CASSARLEDRETANEKLFF
TRBV2	TRBD2	NA	TRBJ2-7	TGTGCCAGCAGTACCCCCTTTAGCGGGGGTAACGAGCAGTACTTC	CASSTPFSGGNEQYF
TRBV7-9	NA	NA	TRBJ1-6	TGTGCCAGCAGCCCTTTGACAGGAACCCAACCCCTCCACTTT	CASSPLTGTQPLHF
TRBV7-2	NA	NA	TRBJ1-3	TGTGCCAGCAGCTTAGAGCCATTCTCTGGAAACACCATATATTTT	CASSLEPFSGNTIYF
TRBV29-1	NA	NA	TRBJ1-5	TGCAGCGTTGAAACGACAGGTGATAGCAATCAGCCCCAGCATTTT	CSVETTGDSNQPQHF
TRBV9	NA	NA	TRBJ2-7	TGTGCCAGCAGCACGCAGGGTGGCTACGAGCAGTACTTC	CASSTQGGYEQYF
TRBV19	TRBD1	NA	TRBJ1-5	TGTGCCAGTAGTAACGGACAGGGCCTAAGCAATCAGCCCCAGCATTTT	CASSNGQGLSNQPQHF
TRBV19	NA	NA	TRBJ2-7	TGTGCCAGTGGGAGGCCGCAGTACTTC	CASGRPQYF
TRBV11-1	NA	NA	TRBJ1-2	TGTGCCAGCAGCATTGAGAGGAACTATGGCTACACCTTC	CASSIERNYGYTF
TRBV4-3	NA	NA	TRBJ2-3	TGCGCCAGCAGCCGCGTATGGGAGGTCACAGATACGCAGTATTTT	CASSRVWEVTDTQYF
TRBV2	NA	NA	TRBJ1-5	TGTGCCAGCGGGCAGGATCAGCCCCAGCATTTT	CASGQDQPQHF
TRBV7-9	NA	NA	TRBJ2-7	TGTGCCAGCAGCTTACGACAGGAGCGCTACGAGCAGTACTTC	CASSLRQERYEQYF
TRBV7-6	NA	NA	TRBJ2-5	TGTGCCAGCAGCTTGGCAGGCTCGGTCAGAGAGACCCAGTACTTC	CASSLAGSVRETQYF
TRBV7-9	TRBD2	NA	TRBJ2-3	TGTGCCAGCAGCTTATTGGTTAGCGGGGAGCGCACAGATACGCAGTATTTT	CASSLLVSGERTDTQYF
TRBV7-2	TRBD2	NA	TRBJ2-7	TGTGCCAGCACCTATGACCGGGCTAGCGGGGGTAGCGAGCAGTACTTC	CASTYDRASGGSEQYF
TRBV5-5	NA	NA	TRBJ1-1	TGTGCCAGCAGTACTCTTGTGGACTCGGCGGAAACTGAAGCTTTCTTT	CASSTLVDSAETEAFF
TRBV10-3	NA	NA	TRBJ1-1	TGTGCCATCAGTGTGGAGGGTCCCACTGAAGCTTTCTTT	CAISVEGPTEAFF
TRBV7-9	NA	NA	TRBJ1-1	TGTGCCAGCAGCTTAGTTGGAGGGGAAGCTTTCTTT	CASSLVGGEAFF
TRBV18	TRBD1	NA	TRBJ2-7	TGTGCCAGCTCACCACCTGACAGGGGGCGGATCGAGCAGTACTTC	CASSPPDRGRIEQYF
TRBV19	TRBD1	NA	TRBJ1-6	TGTGCCAGTAGCTCCCCCCCGGGACAGAATTCACCCCTCCACTTT	CASSSPPGQNSPLHF
TRBV18	NA	NA	TRBJ1-1	TGTGCCAGCTCACCACCGCGGGATCGAGTGAACACTGAAGCTTTCTTT	CASSPPRDRVNTEAFF
TRBV2	NA	NA	TRBJ1-2	TGTGCCAGCAGTGTTTACAGCTCGGAGGCTAACTATGGCTACACCTTC	CASSVYSSEANYGYTF
TRBV7-2	TRBD2	NA	TRBJ2-5	TGTGCCAGCAGCTTAGGTAGCGGGGGGGACTTACAAGAGACCCAGTACTTC	CASSLGSGGDLQETQYF
TRBV27	NA	NA	TRBJ1-1	TGTGCCAGCAGTTCGGTGGACACTGAAGCTTTCTTT	CASSSVDTEAFF
TRBV5-1	TRBD1	NA	TRBJ1-6	TGCGCCAGCAGTTATTGGGGGACACCGGGACAGGGCAATTCACCCCTCCACTTT	CASSYWGTPGQGNSPLHF
TRBV7-6	TRBD2	NA	TRBJ2-1	TGTGCCAGCAGCTTAGCCACCCCGGCGGGGGACTCCTACAATGAGCAGTTCTTC	CASSLATPAGDSYNEQFF
TRBV6-1	TRBD2	NA	TRBJ2-5	TGTGCCAGCAGTGAATCCCTACTAGCGGGGGTGGAGACCCAGTACTTC	CASSESLLAGVETQYF
TRBV4-1	TRBD1	NA	TRBJ1-1	TGCGCCAGCAGCCAAGTTTTCATTCGGACAGGGGAAGGGAACACTGAAGCTTTCTTT	CASSQVFIRTGEGNTEAFF
TRBV21-1	NA	NA	TRBJ2-2	TGTGCCAGCAGCCAAAGTACGAGGGTTCGAATGTTCTCCGGGGAGCTGTTTTTT	CASSQSTRVRMFSGELFF
TRBV25-1	NA	NA	TRBJ2-1	TGTGCCAGCAGTGCTGCGGAGGTCGACAATGAGCAGTTCTTC	CASSAAEVDNEQFF
TRBV5-4	NA	NA	TRBJ1-2	TGTGCCACCCGGATGGGAGGGGGAGATGGCTACACCTTC	CATRMGGGDGYTF
TRBV5-1	NA	once	TRBJ2-2	TGCGCCAGCAGCTTGGGTGGCACCTTCAACACCGGGGAGCTGTTTTTT	CASSLGGTFNTGELFF
TRBV7-9	NA	NA	TRBJ1-5	TGTGCCAGCAGCCAAACAGGGTTCGGTCAGCCCCAGCATTTT	CASSQTGFGQPQHF
TRBV5-1	NA	NA	TRBJ1-2	TGCGCCAGCAGCTCCCATGGCCCTAGACAGGACTATGGCTACACCTTC	CASSSHGPRQDYGYTF
TRBV6-5	NA	once	TRBJ1-2	TGTGCCAGCAGGCAACAGGGTGCTCATGGCTACACCTTC	CASRQQGAHGYTF
TRBV4-1	TRBD1	NA	TRBJ2-7	TGCGCCAGCAGCCAAGGGACAGGGCAATACGAGCAGTACTTC	CASSQGTGQYEQYF
TRBV30	TRBD1	NA	TRBJ2-5	TGTGCCTGGAGTATCGGCACAGGGGTGCCACAAGAGACCCAGTACTTC	CAWSIGTGVPQETQYF
TRBV4-1	NA	once	TRBJ1-5	TGCGCCAGCAGCCATTCGGACATACGAAATCAGCCCCAGCATTTT	CASSHSDIRNQPQHF
TRBV7-7	TRBD2	NA	TRBJ2-5	TGTGCTAGCAGCCTAAGACTAGCGGGGGGAGGCGTGGAGACCCAGTACTTC	CASSLRLAGGGVETQYF
TRBV24-1	NA	few	TRBJ2-2	TGTGCCACCAGTGATTCATCCTTAGCGAACACCGGGGAGCTGTTTTTT	CATSDSSLANTGELFF
TRBV28	NA	NA	TRBJ1-4	TGTGCCAGCAGTACGACTCTGACTAATGAAAAACTGTTTTTT	CASSTTLTNEKLFF
TRBV15	NA	NA	TRBJ2-7	TGTGCCACCCTTAACAGGGACTCCTACGAGCAGTACTTC	CATLNRDSYEQYF
TRBV4-3	NA	NA	TRBJ2-7	TGCGCCAGCAGCCAAATCGGCGGGGCCCTCTCCTACGAGCAGTACTTC	CASSQIGGALSYEQYF
TRBV2	NA	NA	TRBJ1-2	TGTGCCAACCTCGGGGTGGAGGCGGATGGCTACACCTTC	CANLGVEADGYTF
TRBV3-1/TRBV3-2	TRBD1	once	TRBJ1-2	TGTGCCAGCAGCCACGGACAGGGGAGGAATGGCTACACCTTC	CASSHGQGRNGYTF